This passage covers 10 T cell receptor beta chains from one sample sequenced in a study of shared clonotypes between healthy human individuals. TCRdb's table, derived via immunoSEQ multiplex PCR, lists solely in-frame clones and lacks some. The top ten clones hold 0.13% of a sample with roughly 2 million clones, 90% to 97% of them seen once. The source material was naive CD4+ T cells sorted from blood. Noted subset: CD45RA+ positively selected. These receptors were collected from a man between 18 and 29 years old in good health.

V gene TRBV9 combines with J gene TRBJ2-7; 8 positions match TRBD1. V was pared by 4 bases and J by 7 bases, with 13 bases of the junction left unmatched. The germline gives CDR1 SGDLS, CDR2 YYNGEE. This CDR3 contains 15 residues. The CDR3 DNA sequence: TGTGCCAGCAGCCCCCGACAGGGGACGAGTATAGAGCAGTACTTC. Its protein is CASSPRQGTSIEQYF.

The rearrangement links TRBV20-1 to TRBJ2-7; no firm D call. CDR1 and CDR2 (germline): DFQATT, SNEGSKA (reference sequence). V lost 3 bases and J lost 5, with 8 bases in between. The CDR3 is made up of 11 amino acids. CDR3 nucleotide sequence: TGCAGTGCTAGTAAAGGGAACGAGCAGTACTTC. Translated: CSASKGNEQYF.

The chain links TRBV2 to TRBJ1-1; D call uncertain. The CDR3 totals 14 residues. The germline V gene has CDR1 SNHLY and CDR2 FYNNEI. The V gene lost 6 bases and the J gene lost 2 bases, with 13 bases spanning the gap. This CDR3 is CASRDWTDNTEAFF. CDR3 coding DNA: TGTGCCAGCAGGGACTGGACCGACAACACTGAAGCTTTCTTT.

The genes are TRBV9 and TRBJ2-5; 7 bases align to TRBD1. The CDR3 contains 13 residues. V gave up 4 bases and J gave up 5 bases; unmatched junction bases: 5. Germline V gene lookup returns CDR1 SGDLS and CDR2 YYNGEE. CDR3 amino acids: CASSFRQGETQYF. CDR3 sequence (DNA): TGTGCCAGCAGCTTCCGACAGGGCGAGACCCAGTACTTC.

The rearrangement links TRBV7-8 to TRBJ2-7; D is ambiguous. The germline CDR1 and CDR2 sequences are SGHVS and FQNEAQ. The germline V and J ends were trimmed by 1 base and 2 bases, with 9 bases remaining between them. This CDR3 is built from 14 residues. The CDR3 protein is CASSLVLGTYEQYF. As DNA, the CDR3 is TGTGCCAGCAGCTTAGTCCTCGGCACCTACGAGCAGTACTTC.

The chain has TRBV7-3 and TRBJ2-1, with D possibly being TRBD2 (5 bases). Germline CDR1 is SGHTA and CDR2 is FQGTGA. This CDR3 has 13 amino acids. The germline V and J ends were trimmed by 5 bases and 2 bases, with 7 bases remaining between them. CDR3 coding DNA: TGTGCCAGCAGCCCCGGGACCTACAATGAGCAGTTCTTC. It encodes CASSPGTYNEQFF.

The CDR3 here is CASSPRTPPNYGYTF. CDR3 in DNA: TGTGCCAGCAGTCCTCGGACACCTCCGAACTATGGCTACACCTTC. The chain couples TRBV6-5 to TRBJ1-2, with a weak D call TRBD1 (5 bases). The V end was cut by 5 bases, the J end by 2 bases, with 15 bases between. This CDR3 comprises 15 residues. Germline CDR1 and CDR2: MNHEY and SVGAGI.

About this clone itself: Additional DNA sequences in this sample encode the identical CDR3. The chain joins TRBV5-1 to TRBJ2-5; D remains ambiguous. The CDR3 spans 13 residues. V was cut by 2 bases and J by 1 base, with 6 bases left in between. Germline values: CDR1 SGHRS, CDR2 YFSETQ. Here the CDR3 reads CASSLRSQETQYF. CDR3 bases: TGCGCCAGCAGCTTACGTAGCCAAGAGACCCAGTACTTC.

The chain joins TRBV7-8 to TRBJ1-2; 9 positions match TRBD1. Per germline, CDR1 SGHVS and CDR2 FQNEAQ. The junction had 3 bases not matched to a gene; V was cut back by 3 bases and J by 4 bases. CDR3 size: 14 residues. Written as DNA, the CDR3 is TGTGCCAGCAGCTTCCGGGACAGGGCCTATGGCTACACCTTC. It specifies CASSFRDRAYGYTF.

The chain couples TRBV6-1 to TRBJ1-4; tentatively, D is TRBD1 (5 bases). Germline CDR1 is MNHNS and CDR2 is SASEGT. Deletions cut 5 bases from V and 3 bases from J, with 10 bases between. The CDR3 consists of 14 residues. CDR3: CASSQGWANEKLFF. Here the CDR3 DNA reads TGTGCCAGCAGTCAGGGTTGGGCTAATGAAAAACTGTTTTTT.